This passage covers 20 T cell receptor beta chains from one sample sequenced in a study of blood T cell repertoires in COVID-19. The protocol was immunoSEQ multiplex PCR, while the TCRdb copy is restricted to in-frame clones and leaves out a portion. The data show 300,000 to 400,000 clones, approximately 86% seen once. Sequenced sample: PBMCs or T cells enriched from blood (not recorded which). These TCRs come from a woman aged 40-49 years with acute COVID-19.

DNA of the CDR3: TGTGCCAGCAGTGAACGGTTCACCGCAGATACGCAGTATTTT. It translates to CASSERFTADTQYF. The chain links TRBV6-1 to TRBJ2-3; D gene ambiguous. CDR3 length: 14 residues. V was pared by 2 bases and J by 4 bases, with 10 bases between. The germline CDR1 and CDR2 sequences are MNHNS and SASEGT.

This chain connects TRBV2 to TRBJ1-2; D not certain. Germline CDR1 is SNHLY and CDR2 is FYNNEI. This CDR3 contains 12 residues. Trimming cost V 8 bases and J 6 bases, with 13 bases left between them. The CDR3 spells CASWRVRDGYTF. For the CDR3, the DNA is TGTGCCAGCTGGCGGGTTCGGGATGGCTACACCTTC.

J is TRBJ2-1 and V is TRBV7-2; TRBD1 matches 7 bases. This CDR3 comprises 15 residues. Germline values: CDR1 SGHTA, CDR2 FQGNSA. J lost 2 bases, V lost 5 bases, and 6 bases had no gene match. CDR3 sequence: CASSRPTGTYNEQFF. Here the CDR3 DNA reads TGTGCCAGCAGCCGGCCGACAGGGACCTACAATGAGCAGTTCTTC.

The chain carries TRBV4-3 and TRBJ2-3, with D maybe TRBD2 (6 bases). V was shortened by 4 bases and J by 4 bases, with 15 bases between the two germline ends. Germline CDR1 LGHNA, CDR2 YSLEER. The CDR3 runs to 15 residues. The CDR3 DNA reads as TGCGCCAGCAGCCGAGCCGGGACTGGGTCAGATACGCAGTATTTT. This encodes CASSRAGTGSDTQYF.

The chain recombines TRBV19 with TRBJ2-3, with 10 bases lining up with TRBD2. The V and J ends lost 5 bases and 0 bases, in that order; junction bases with no gene match: 11. Germline V gene lookup returns CDR1 LNHDA and CDR2 SQIVND (reference sequence). There are 18 residues in the CDR3. CDR3 DNA: TGTGCCAGTAGTCCAGCGGGAGGGCCGGCTTTTAGCACAGATACGCAGTATTTT. Its translation is CASSPAGGPAFSTDTQYF.

The CDR3 loop reads CASRPLQGAGFF. DNA of the CDR3: TGTGCCAGCAGACCACTACAGGGGGCTGGGTTCTTC. V gene TRBV27 combines with J gene TRBJ2-1; 9 bases match TRBD1. J gave up 15 bases and V 6 bases, and 9 bases lay outside the gene matches. Germline values: CDR1 MNHEY, CDR2 SMNVEV (reference sequence). This CDR3 has 12 amino acids.

The chain uses TRBV27 and TRBJ2-7; D is unclear. V lost 0 bases and J 6 bases, leaving 9 bases between the germline ends. Germline CDR1 and CDR2: MNHEY and SMNVEV (reference sequence). CDR3 length: 13 residues. The CDR3 DNA reads as TGTGCCAGCAGTTTATCCTCCGGTGGCGAGCAGTACTTC. It codes for CASSLSSGGEQYF.

V usage is TRBV7-2 and J usage is TRBJ1-3; 10 nucleotides line up with TRBD1. CDR1 is SGHTA, CDR2 FQGNSA, per germline. With V trimmed by 3 bases and J by 0 bases, 2 bases remained unmatched. The CDR3 extends over 16 amino acids. For the CDR3, the DNA is TGTGCCAGCAGCTTCGGGACAGGGGTCTCTGGAAACACCATATATTTT. Translation: CASSFGTGVSGNTIYF. Full variable domain (outside the CDR3, taken from reference TRBV7-2 and TRBJ1-3): GAGVSQSPSNKVTEKGKDVELRCDPISGHTALYWYRQSLGQGLEFLIYFQGNSAPDKSGLPSDRFSAERTGGSVSTLTIQRTQQEDSAVYLCASSFGTGVSGNTIYFGEGSWLTVV.

This rearrangement joins TRBV5-1 to TRBJ1-3; D is ambiguous. CDR3 length equals 16 residues. The germline V gene has CDR1 SGHRS and CDR2 YFSETQ. The V and J ends lost 0 bases and 3 bases respectively, with 13 bases between them. The CDR3 DNA sequence: TGCGCCAGCAGCTTGGCCGGGTCTCTCATTGGAAACACCATATATTTT. This translates into CASSLAGSLIGNTIYF.

As concerns this clone: Compared with germline, one end of the junction differs, possibly owing to a read error. The chain uses TRBV18 and TRBJ2-6; D remains unclear. There are 16 residues in the CDR3. Germline V lookup: CDR1 KGHSH, CDR2 LQKENI. The DNA for the CDR3 is TGTGTCAGCTCACCAGGCTCACGATCTGGGGCCAACGTCCTGACTTTC. This encodes CVSSPGSRSGANVLTF.

The rearrangement joins TRBV12-3 or TRBV12-4 to TRBJ1-2; perhaps TRBD1 as D (6 bases). The V gene lost 5 bases and the J gene lost 13 bases, with 20 bases spanning the gap. This CDR3 is 13 amino acids long. CDR3 protein: CASSIDRIRGSTF. DNA of the CDR3: TGTGCCAGCAGTATAGACAGGATCCGCGGTAGCACCTTC.

This chain uses TRBV7-8 with TRBJ1-4; possible D gene TRBD1, 6 bases. CDR1 is SGHVS, CDR2 FQNEAQ, per germline. The CDR3 is made up of 13 amino acids. The ends were cut back, 5 bases at V and 8 bases at J, with 12 bases in the middle. CDR3 sequence: CASSRGGGEKLFF. CDR3 DNA: TGTGCCAGCAGCCGAGGGGGGGGCGAAAAACTGTTTTTT.

This chain joins TRBV19 and TRBJ2-1; TRBD2 is a possible D gene (5 bases). This CDR3 is 13 amino acids long. CDR1 LNHDA and CDR2 SQIVND come from the germline V gene (reference sequence). Trimming shortened V by 10 bases and J by 8 bases, and 18 bases separated the two germline ends. This CDR3 reads CATTTRMFDEQFF. In DNA form, the CDR3 reads TGTGCCACGACCACTAGGATGTTCGATGAGCAGTTCTTC.

The CDR3 here is CASSVMGAGSSYEQYF. DNA for the CDR3: TGTGCCAGCAGCGTAATGGGGGCAGGCAGCTCCTACGAGCAGTACTTC. The V gene is TRBV9, the J gene TRBJ2-7; a weak D match, TRBD1 (6 bases). This CDR3 spans 16 amino acids. CDR1 and CDR2 (germline): SGDLS, YYNGEE. V was shortened by 1 base and J by 0 bases, with 14 bases between the two germline ends.

This chain uses TRBV2 with TRBJ2-3; D perhaps matches TRBD2 (6 bases). Deletions cut 4 bases from V and 0 bases from J, with 14 bases between. The CDR3 is 16 residues long. The V gene's germline CDR1 is SNHLY and CDR2 FYNNEI. In nucleotides, the CDR3 is TGTGCCAGCAGTGGGGCCGGGGGTTCTAGCACAGATACGCAGTATTTT. It is translated as CASSGAGGSSTDTQYF.

J is TRBJ1-1 and V is TRBV6-4; D remains ambiguous. Germline V CDR1 and CDR2: MRHNA, SNTAGT. The V gene lost 6 bases and the J gene lost 0 bases, with 11 bases spanning the gap. The CDR3 runs 14 residues. CDR3 bases: TGTGCCAGCAGGGCGGAGATTATGAACACTGAAGCTTTCTTT. It translates to CASRAEIMNTEAFF.

V usage is TRBV28 and J usage is TRBJ2-7; 7 bases fit TRBD2. The CDR3 runs 16 residues. In germline, CDR1 is MDHEN, CDR2 SYDVKM. Unmatched junction bases numbered 11, after V lost 2 bases and J lost 4 bases. The CDR3 DNA is TGTGCCAGCAGTTTAAGGCGGGACTATCGGTCATACGAGCAGTACTTC. This sequence encodes CASSLRRDYRSYEQYF.

The chain employs TRBV29-1 and TRBJ2-2, with TRBD2 matching over 8 bases. This CDR3 spans 16 amino acids. J was trimmed by 3 bases and V by 5 bases; bases with no gene match: 11. From germline, CDR1 is SQVTM and CDR2 ANQGSEA. CDR3 residues: CSVSPREGPDTGELFF. The CDR3 bases are TGCAGCGTTTCCCCCCGGGAGGGGCCCGACACCGGGGAGCTGTTTTTT.

V and J are TRBV7-3 and TRBJ1-2, with TRBD1 as a possible D gene (6 bases). The germline gives CDR1 SGHTA, CDR2 FQGTGA. The length of the CDR3 is 15 residues. Between the trimmed V and J ends, which lost 5 bases and 6 bases, there was a span of 19 bases. In DNA, the CDR3 is TGTGCCAGCAGCACCTCTCCCCGGCAGGGGCATGGCTACACCTTC. Encoded protein: CASSTSPRQGHGYTF.

The rearrangement uses TRBV4-2 and TRBJ2-2; 14 bases match TRBD2. The CDR3 length is 22 residues. Germline CDR1 and CDR2: LGHNA and YNFKEQ. The V and J ends lost 2 bases and 6 bases, in that order; junction bases with no gene match: 20. This chain's CDR3 is CASSQTGPIGLAGGFRAGELFF. In DNA, the CDR3 is TGTGCCAGCAGCCAAACGGGACCGATCGGACTAGCGGGAGGTTTTAGGGCCGGGGAGCTGTTTTTT.